This TCR beta chain derives from a study of persistence of HIV-infected CD4 T cells. Lysates of CMV-infected fibroblasts at 9.5 to 10 ug/mL stimulated these cells. CD4+ T cells upregulating both CD40 ligand and CD69 were sorted as responding cells. A roughly 20-hour stimulation of CD8-depleted PBMCs used anti-CD28/CD49d costimulation, CD40-blocking antibody and enfuvirtide. With regard to this clone: Antigen: not known.

Study conclusions and caveats: Degenerate expanded CDR3beta sequences were enriched among CMV- and Gag-responding cells.

V lost 8 bases, J lost 0 bases, and 14 bases lay in between. Germline loops: CDR1 GTSNPN, CDR2 SVGIG (reference sequence). The CDR3 is 15 residues long. The immunoSEQ assay was version 4, run in survey mode. Template was genomic DNA at 8 to 10 ng/uL, with up to roughly 1 ug used per sample. Sequencing was performed with immunoSEQ multiplex PCR; in TCRdb, only in-frame clones are kept and a portion is missing. The sample contains some 21,000 clones, roughly 74% of which appear only once. The starting material was CD4+ T cells sorted from PBMCs after roughly 18-hour stimulation, obtained from a patient who received antiretroviral therapy. The clonotype was recovered from an adult man with HIV who was CMV-seropositive. The chain couples TRBV30 to TRBJ2-6; D remains unclear. Written as DNA, the CDR3 is TGTGCCCTCACCGGACCTTCCTCTGGGGCCAACGTCCTGACTTTC. Translation: CALTGPSSGANVLTF.